The sequence of this TCR beta chain was determined in a study of response to subunit inactivated influenza vaccine. Trimming stripped 4 bases from V and 5 bases from J, with 9 bases between. CDR3 length: 13 amino acids. CDR1 LGHNA and CDR2 YSLEER come from the germline V gene. TCRdb called the RT-PCR reads again in MiXCR, with one record for every CDR3 protein. The sample has 700,000 to 800,000 distinct CDR3 sequences, under 20% seen once. This rearrangement joins TRBV4-3 to TRBJ2-1; possibly TRBD1 for D (5 bases). Material: PBMCs from blood, obtained more than 4 days after vaccination. The receptor was derived from a man aged 50 or older who received an inactivated influenza vaccine. CDR3 DNA sequence: TGCGCCAGCAGCCCAGGACACAACAATGAGCAGTTCTTC. It is translated as CASSPGHNNEQFF.